At least ten counts were recorded for the clone carrying this TCR beta chain. No antigen is known for it. Germline CDR1 reads LGHNA; CDR2 reads YSLEER. The CDR3 runs 16 residues. Trimming stripped 0 bases from V and 4 bases from J, with 13 bases between. PCR was performed using 60 Vbeta and 13 Jbeta primers. The data were produced by immunoSEQ multiplex PCR, yet TCRdb's version contains in-frame clones alone and is incomplete. The sample consists of 200,000 to 250,000 clones, over 75% of them appearing once. The sample originates from a study of cytomegalovirus exposure and HLA in healthy donors. Findings and caveats of the study: Some V segments could not be told apart, so they were left out, TRBV6-2 and TRBV6-3 among them. For TCR beta chains, V- and J-gene trimming was later linked to a missense DCLRE1C variant. Overall, approximately 180 TCR beta chains were annotated as cytomegalovirus-associated.

The rearrangement links TRBV4-3 to TRBJ1-3; a weak D match, TRBD1 (6 bases). The source is a man between 18 and 35 years old in good health and CMV-seronegative. Sequencing used PBMCs. CDR3 DNA: TGCGCCAGCAGCCAAGATGGGGGGGGCAGAGGAAACACCATATATTTT. This codes for CASSQDGGGRGNTIYF.